A selection of T cell receptor beta chains follows, all from one sample in a study of cytomegalovirus exposure and HLA in healthy donors. TCRdb's table, derived via immunoSEQ multiplex PCR, lists solely in-frame clones and lacks some. The data show around 150,000 clones, about 61% seen once. Sequencing used PBMCs. The receptors were sampled from a woman between 35 and 50 years old in good health and CMV-seronegative. CDR3s include the opening cysteine and the closing phenylalanine or tryptophan. D genes are given only for firm matches. Clone sizes are given selectively: once, few, many, or a class where the clone is expanded.

clone_size j_call v_call d_call cdr3_nt cdr3_aa
NA TRBJ2-2 TRBV7-2 NA TGTGCCAGCAGCTTGGGTTCGGGGGACGCCGGGGAGCTGTTTTTT CASSLGSGDAGELFF
NA TRBJ1-4 TRBV29-1 NA TGCAGCGTTGCGTGGGGGGCTAATGAAAAACTGTTTTTT CSVAWGANEKLFF
NA TRBJ2-7 TRBV9 NA TGTGCCAGCAGCCCGCCGGGCACCCTCGAGGGAGGGCAGTACTTC CASSPPGTLEGGQYF
NA TRBJ1-3 TRBV7-2 NA TGTGCCAGCAGCCCGGGGGGCCCTGGAAACACCATATATTTT CASSPGGPGNTIYF
many TRBJ2-7 TRBV7-3 TRBD2 TGTGCCAGCAGCTTAAGGGGGGGACGGGAGCAGTACTTC CASSLRGGREQYF
NA TRBJ1-5 TRBV5-1 TRBD1 TGCGCCAGCAGAGGACAGGGAGGTCAGCCCCAGCATTTT CASRGQGGQPQHF
once TRBJ1-4 TRBV27 TRBD1 TGTGCCACCTCAGGGGGAGTGGATGAAAAACTGTTTTTT CATSGGVDEKLFF
NA TRBJ1-3 TRBV18 TRBD1 TGTGCCAGCTCACCTACAGGGGTCCCCTCTGGAAACACCATATATTTT CASSPTGVPSGNTIYF
NA TRBJ1-1 TRBV6-5 NA TGTGCCAGCAGCTCTAACCTTTTCCAGGCTGAAGCTTTCTTT CASSSNLFQAEAFF
NA TRBJ2-6 TRBV7-6 TRBD2 TGTGCCAGCAGCTGGGGACTAGCGGGGGCGTACTCTGGGGCCAACGTCCTGACTTTC CASSWGLAGAYSGANVLTF
few TRBJ1-3 TRBV9 NA TGTGCCAGCAGCGTAGAAGGGAGTATAGTGAACACCATATATTTT CASSVEGSIVNTIYF
NA TRBJ1-1 TRBV5-1 NA TGCGCCAGCAGCTTAACCTACAGGGAAAACACTGAAGCTTTCTTT CASSLTYRENTEAFF
NA TRBJ2-1 TRBV7-7 TRBD2 TGTGCCAGCAGCTTAGGGATGTCGGCTAGCGGGGGCGATGAGCAGTTCTTC CASSLGMSASGGDEQFF
few TRBJ2-2 TRBV15 TRBD1 TGTGCCACCAGCAGAGAGGGACAGGAGGACACCGGGGAGCTGTTTTTT CATSREGQEDTGELFF
NA TRBJ1-1 TRBV5-1 NA TGCGCCAGCAGCTTGGGCGGAGTGGGCACTGAAGCTTTCTTT CASSLGGVGTEAFF
NA TRBJ2-4 TRBV28 TRBD1 TGTGCCAGCAGTTTAGCAGGGGGTCAAAACATTCAGTACTTC CASSLAGGQNIQYF
NA TRBJ1-2 TRBV15 TRBD1 TGTGCCACCAGCAGATCGGGACAGGCTTACGGCTACACCTTC CATSRSGQAYGYTF
NA TRBJ1-1 TRBV5-4 NA TGTGCCAGCAGCCCCAGGAAGGAGGGCACTGAAGCTTTCTTT CASSPRKEGTEAFF
once TRBJ1-6 TRBV7-6 TRBD1 TGTGCCAGCAGCTTACGGACAGGGAATTCACCCCTCCACTTT CASSLRTGNSPLHF
NA TRBJ2-7 TRBV10-3 TRBD1 TGTGCCATCAGTGAGTCAAATAGGGACAGGGGGATTGCGTACGAGCAGTACTTC CAISESNRDRGIAYEQYF
few TRBJ1-1 TRBV6-5 NA TGTGCCAGCAGTTCCCCTGGGGGGATTAACACTGAAGCTTTCTTT CASSSPGGINTEAFF
few TRBJ1-5 TRBV10-3 NA TGTGCCATCAGTGAAGACTTATATAGCAATCAGCCCCAGCATTTT CAISEDLYSNQPQHF
NA TRBJ2-3 TRBV7-9 TRBD1 TGTGCCAGCAGCCCCGACAGGGGTGGGGTCACAGATACGCAGTATTTT CASSPDRGGVTDTQYF
NA TRBJ1-2 TRBV9 NA TGTGCCAGCAGCGTAGGGCAGGTCTATCACTATGGCTACACCTTC CASSVGQVYHYGYTF
NA TRBJ2-5 TRBV2 NA TGTGCCAGCAGTGCCGGGGATGGGACCCAGTACTTC CASSAGDGTQYF
NA TRBJ2-6 TRBV27 TRBD2 TGTGCCAGCTCTGGGGAGGGGAGCTCTGGGGCCAACGTCCTGACTTTC CASSGEGSSGANVLTF
NA TRBJ2-7 TRBV18 NA TGTGCCAGCTCACCCCCGGGCGGGATTAGCTCCTACGAGCAGTACTTC CASSPPGGISSYEQYF
NA TRBJ2-3 TRBV6-1 TRBD2 TGTGCCAGCAGGGTAGCGGGGGGGCCAACAGATACGCAGTATTTT CASRVAGGPTDTQYF
NA TRBJ2-5 TRBV18 NA TGTGCCAGCTCACCAAGCCCTCAAGAGACCCAGTACTTC CASSPSPQETQYF
NA TRBJ2-3 TRBV9 NA TGTGCCAGCAGCGTCGGCAGGGCCGCAGATACGCAGTATTTT CASSVGRAADTQYF
once TRBJ2-2 TRBV7-2 TRBD1 TGTGCCAGCAGTCTACAGGGGGCAGTGGCCGGGGAGCTGTTTTTT CASSLQGAVAGELFF
few TRBJ1-5 TRBV14 NA TGTGCCAGCAGCCACGGACAGACGGGGGGTCAGCCCCAGCATTTT CASSHGQTGGQPQHF
NA TRBJ1-2 TRBV28 NA TGTGCCAGCAGTTTATTAGTACAGGCACCATTTCAGAACTATGGCTACACCTTC CASSLLVQAPFQNYGYTF
NA TRBJ1-1 TRBV11-2 NA TGTGCCAGCAGCTCCTTGAGGCAGGGGCCTAACACTGAAGCTTTCTTT CASSSLRQGPNTEAFF
NA TRBJ1-5 TRBV4-1 TRBD1 TGCGCCAGCAGCCAACCCGGGACAGGCGGGAATCAGCCCCAGCATTTT CASSQPGTGGNQPQHF
NA TRBJ1-1 TRBV28 NA TGTGCCAGCAGTTTAAAACACCTTTTGAACACTGAAGCTTTCTTT CASSLKHLLNTEAFF
once TRBJ1-2 TRBV6-5 NA TGTGCCAGCCATTCTAGGCAGTGGGGCTACACCTTC CASHSRQWGYTF
NA TRBJ2-3 TRBV5-5 TRBD2 TGTGCCAGCAGAGCGGGACCAACTGGCACAGATACGCAGTATTTT CASRAGPTGTDTQYF
NA TRBJ2-5 TRBV5-1 NA TGCGCCAGCAGCTTGAGCGGAAGGGCTCAAGAGACCCAGTACTTC CASSLSGRAQETQYF
many TRBJ1-1 TRBV7-3 TRBD1 TGTGCCAGCAGCTTGGGACAGGGGGCCAGGGAAACTGAAGCTTTCTTT CASSLGQGARETEAFF
NA TRBJ1-6 TRBV25-1 NA TGTGCCAGCAGTTCAGGTGATGGGCAGAGTTCACCCCTCCACTTT CASSSGDGQSSPLHF
NA TRBJ2-6 TRBV9 TRBD2 TGTGCCAGCAGCGTACCAATCTGGACTAGCGGTGGAAATCCGCTCTCTGGGGCCAACGTCCTGACTTTC CASSVPIWTSGGNPLSGANVLTF
NA TRBJ1-1 TRBV6-6 TRBD1 TGTGCCAGCAGACTCCGACAGGGCCAGAACACTGAAGCTTTCTTT CASRLRQGQNTEAFF
NA TRBJ2-7 TRBV27 NA TGTGCCAGCAGTTTAACCAGGGACTCCTACGAGCAGTACTTC CASSLTRDSYEQYF
NA TRBJ1-6 TRBV15 TRBD1 TGTGCCACAAGACAGGGAGGCTATAATTCACCCCTCCACTTT CATRQGGYNSPLHF
NA TRBJ1-2 TRBV27 NA TGTGCCAGCAGTTTGAGGCAGGAGGATGGCTACACCTTC CASSLRQEDGYTF
NA TRBJ1-4 TRBV30 NA TGTGCCTTCGCCCAAGAGGAGAATGAAAAACTGTTTTTT CAFAQEENEKLFF
NA TRBJ1-1 TRBV10-3 TRBD1 TGTGCCATCAGTGAGTCGATGGGGCGACAGGGTGTGGAAGCTTTCTTT CAISESMGRQGVEAFF
NA TRBJ1-3 TRBV5-1 NA TGCGCCAGCAGCTTGGCCAGGCTCTCTGGAAACACCATATATTTT CASSLARLSGNTIYF
NA TRBJ1-2 TRBV7-9 NA TGTGCCAGCAGCTCCACATCGGGGGCTAACTATGGCTACACCTTC CASSSTSGANYGYTF
NA TRBJ1-2 TRBV5-4 TRBD1 TGTGCCAGCAGCTCCGGTACAGGGGGGTATGGCTACACCTTC CASSSGTGGYGYTF
NA TRBJ1-3 TRBV28 NA TGTGCCAGCAGCCTGGGGCTTAGCTCTGGAAACACCATATATTTT CASSLGLSSGNTIYF
NA TRBJ2-5 TRBV7-2 NA TGTGCCAGCAGCTTATCAGGCCCGGAGACCCAGTACTTC CASSLSGPETQYF
NA TRBJ2-3 TRBV7-9 NA TGTGCCAGCAGCTTAGGTCTCGAAACTTACGCAGATACGCAGTATTTT CASSLGLETYADTQYF
NA TRBJ2-7 TRBV5-1 TRBD1 TGCGCCAGCAGCCCGGGGGGGACAGGGGCCTACGAGCAGTACTTC CASSPGGTGAYEQYF
NA TRBJ1-4 TRBV18 TRBD1 TGTGCCAGCTCGTCTACCGGGCCCGGGACAGGCAATGAAAAACTGTTTTTT CASSSTGPGTGNEKLFF
NA TRBJ1-5 TRBV7-9 TRBD1 TGTGCCAGTGGACCGGGACAGGTGGGCCCGAATCAGCCCCAGCATTTT CASGPGQVGPNQPQHF
NA TRBJ2-7 TRBV5-1 TRBD1 TGCGCCAGCGGGACGGGACAGGGGGCAGAAGAGCAGTACTTC CASGTGQGAEEQYF
NA TRBJ2-1 TRBV7-2 TRBD1 TGTGCCAGCAGACCAGGGACAGGGGTTTTCAATGAGCAGTTCTTC CASRPGTGVFNEQFF